Shown below are 6 T cell receptor beta chains from a single sample sequenced in a study of cytomegalovirus exposure and HLA in healthy donors. PCR involved 60 Vbeta and 13 Jbeta primers. Using immunoSEQ multiplex PCR, the repertoire was profiled, and TCRdb retains in-frame clones only, with some absent. This repertoire shows some 150,000 clones, around 79% found once; its top ten account for under 2.5%. Sequenced input: PBMCs. The receptors here all came from a man in his forties in good health and CMV-seronegative.

This rearrangement joins TRBV29-1 to TRBJ2-7; TRBD2 matches at 9 bases. The CDR3 is made up of 15 amino acids. Germline V CDR1 and CDR2: SQVTM, ANQGSEA. The trim removed 1 base at V and 2 bases at J, leaving 6 bases unmatched. CDR3 sequence (DNA): TGCAGCGTTGAAGTTAGCGGGGGAACGACCTACGAGCAGTACTTC. It is translated as CSVEVSGGTTYEQYF.

This chain links TRBV4-2 with TRBJ2-7; D may be TRBD2 (6 bases). Germline lookup yields CDR1 LGHNA and CDR2 YNFKEQ. The CDR3 totals 14 residues. Trimming took 1 base from V and 2 from J, leaving 9 bases between them. This CDR3 reads CASSQGGDPYEQYF. CDR3 in DNA: TGTGCCAGCAGCCAAGGGGGGGACCCCTACGAGCAGTACTTC.

The chain couples TRBV6-5 to TRBJ2-1; 9 bases match TRBD2. This CDR3 comprises 15 residues. Trimming removed 1 base from V and 13 bases from J; junction bases left unmatched: 11. CDR1 MNHEY and CDR2 SVGAGI come from the germline V gene. The CDR3 is CASSYLREGQSYQFF. The CDR3 nucleotides read TGTGCCAGCAGTTACTTGCGGGAGGGCCAATCTTATCAGTTCTTC.

On this clone itself: Other nucleotide sequences in the sample specify the same CDR3. The chain combines TRBV29-1 with TRBJ1-4, with 9 bases matching TRBD1. The V and J ends lost 3 bases and 7 bases, in that order; junction bases with no gene match: 3. Germline lookup yields CDR1 SQVTM and CDR2 ANQGSEA. The CDR3 runs to 13 residues. CDR3 DNA sequence: TGCAGCGTTGAGGGACAGGGCCGTGAAAAACTGTTTTTT. Translated, it gives CSVEGQGREKLFF. Drawing the rest from reference TRBV29-1 and TRBJ1-4, the complete variable domain is SAVISQKPSRDICQRGTSLTIQCQVDSQVTMMFWYRQQPGQSLTLIATANQGSEATYESGFVIDKFPISRPNLTFSTLTVSNMSPEDSSIYLCSVEGQGREKLFFGSGTQLSVL.

The chain links TRBV7-9 to TRBJ2-1; TRBD2 agrees at 12 bases. V lost 2 bases to trimming and J lost 12 bases; unmatched junction nucleotides: 8. In germline, CDR1 is SEHNR, CDR2 FQNEAQ (reference sequence). The CDR3 runs to 15 residues. The CDR3 sequence is CASSLPLAGGGGQFF. The CDR3 region has the DNA TGTGCCAGCAGCTTACCCCTAGCGGGAGGGGGCGGGCAGTTCTTC.

This chain joins TRBV4-1 and TRBJ2-7; the D gene is possibly TRBD1 (7 bases). In germline, CDR1 is MGHRA, CDR2 YSYEKL. The CDR3 spans 14 residues. V lost 2 bases and J lost 2, with 10 bases in between. The DNA of the CDR3 is TGCGCCAGCAGCCAATTCAGGGGGGCCTACGAGCAGTACTTC. Residues: CASSQFRGAYEQYF.